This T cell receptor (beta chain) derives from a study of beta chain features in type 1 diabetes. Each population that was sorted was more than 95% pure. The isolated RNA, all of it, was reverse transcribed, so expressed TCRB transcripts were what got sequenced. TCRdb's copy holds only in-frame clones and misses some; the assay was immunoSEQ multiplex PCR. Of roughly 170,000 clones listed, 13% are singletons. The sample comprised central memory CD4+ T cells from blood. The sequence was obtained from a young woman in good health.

The CDR3 coding sequence is TGTGCCAGCTCAAACAATTTGTTCGGGGACACTGAAGCTTTCTTT. Translation: CASSNNLFGDTEAFF. The V call is TRBV18, the J call TRBJ1-1; no clear D. Looked up from germline, CDR1 is KGHSH and CDR2 is LQKENI. The CDR3 sequence is 15 residues long. Between the trimmed V and J ends, which lost 5 bases and 3 bases, there was a span of 16 bases.